These 32 T cell receptor beta chains came from one sample sequenced in a study of blood T cells in healthy people across ages. A J-beta primer mix and a sample-barcoded 5' primer were used in a second PCR of about 7 to 12 cycles. TCRdb re-called the 5' RACE reads through MiXCR, storing one row per CDR3 protein. The sample lists 760,000 or so distinct CDR3 sequences; approximately 25% were seen once. The same data also went into a second study, on T cells of mothers and their children.

The source material was blood. These receptors were taken from a boy between 10 and 17 years old in good health.

This chain links TRBV4-3 with TRBJ2-5; D ambiguous. The tail of the sequence fits TRBJ2-7 better, so the J call may be wrong. The CDR3 has 13 amino acids. Germline CDR1 and CDR2: LGHNA and YSLEER. The CDR3 spells CASSQETRSEQYF. CDR3 bases: TGCGCCAGCAGCCAAGAAACCAGGAGCGAGCAGTACTTC.

The V gene is TRBV5-1, the J gene TRBJ2-1; 10 bases are shared with TRBD2. This CDR3 has 16 residues. Germline CDR1 and CDR2: SGHRS and YFSETQ. V was clipped by 1 base and J by 6 bases; unmatched bases: 7. CDR3 residues: CASSLIASGSFNEQFF. Written as DNA, the CDR3 is TGCGCCAGCAGCTTGATTGCTAGCGGGAGCTTCAATGAGCAGTTCTTC.

This clonotype showed up just a few times. The chain combines TRBV2 with TRBJ1-4; D remains unclear. This CDR3 has 14 residues. In germline, CDR1 is SNHLY, CDR2 FYNNEI. Trimming cost V 6 bases and J 8 bases, with 16 bases left between them. CDR3 sequence reads: CASRLAGYEEKLFF. CDR3 coding DNA: TGTGCCAGCAGACTAGCCGGGTACGAGGAAAAACTGTTTTTT.

CDR3 amino acids: CASRGRSAYEQYF. The CDR3, as DNA: TGTGCCAGCAGGGGCAGGTCGGCCTACGAGCAGTACTTC. This rearrangement joins TRBV28 to TRBJ2-7; D is ambiguous. The V end was cut by 6 bases, the J end by 2 bases, with 11 bases between. This CDR3 contains 13 residues. Germline-derived CDR1 and CDR2 are MDHEN and SYDVKM.

The chain is built from TRBV29-1 and TRBJ2-5; 8 nucleotides align to TRBD2. Germline V gene sequence: CDR1 SQVTM, CDR2 ANQGSEA. V was pared by 1 base and J by 4 bases, with 8 bases of the junction left unmatched. This CDR3 has 15 amino acids. The CDR3 is CSVEGDGRASETQYF. As DNA, the CDR3 is TGCAGCGTTGAAGGGGACGGGAGGGCCTCAGAGACCCAGTACTTC.

This clonotype was observed at least ten times. The chain combines TRBV5-1 with TRBJ2-7, with D uncertain. The CDR3 extends over 12 amino acids. CDR1 and CDR2 from the germline V gene are SGHRS and YFSETQ. V lost 3 bases and J 6 bases, leaving 10 bases between the germline ends. In DNA, the CDR3 is TGCGCCAGCAGCTCGATTGGCCGCGAGCAGTACTTC. Translating it yields CASSSIGREQYF.

This clonotype was detected only a few times. This rearrangement joins TRBV15 to TRBJ2-7; unclear D gene. V gave up 0 bases and J gave up 0 bases, with 9 bases separating them. This CDR3 has 15 residues. CDR1 and CDR2 from the germline V gene are LNHNV and YYDKDF (reference sequence). Written as DNA, the CDR3 is TGTGCCACCAGCAGAGAAGGGTCAGCCTCCTACGAGCAGTACTTC. It specifies CATSREGSASYEQYF.

This clonotype was recorded a few times. V usage is TRBV7-9 and J usage is TRBJ1-4, with D unresolved. CDR1 is SEHNR and CDR2 is FQNEAQ in the germline V gene (reference sequence). CDR3 length: 15 amino acids. The V and J ends lost 4 bases and 5 bases respectively, with 14 bases between them. In DNA, the CDR3 is TGTGCCAGCAGCTCCCTCCTCCCCAGAAATGAAAAACTGTTTTTT. The encoded protein is CASSSLLPRNEKLFF.

CDR3 amino acids: CASSGRIFGELFF. The CDR3 DNA follows: TGTGCCAGCAGCGGTCGGATTTTCGGGGAGCTGTTTTTT. The chain recombines TRBV13 with TRBJ2-2; D is undetermined. Germline loops: CDR1 PRHDT, CDR2 FYEKMQ (reference sequence). Trimming took off 5 bases at V and 7 bases at J, with 11 bases between the two ends. The CDR3 runs 13 residues.

This clonotype was counted only a few times. CDR3 sequence (DNA): TGTGCCAGCAGCTTAGAGGGAGGGGACACTGAAGCTTTCTTT. Residues: CASSLEGGDTEAFF. V gene TRBV7-9 combines with J gene TRBJ1-1, with D perhaps matching TRBD1 (5 bases). This CDR3 region has 14 residues. Per the germline V gene, CDR1 is SEHNR and CDR2 is FQNEAQ (reference sequence). With 1 base removed from V and 3 bases from J, the gap between germline ends came to 9 bases.

There are a few counts of this clonotype. The chain employs TRBV28 and TRBJ2-4, with D possibly called TRBD1 or TRBD2 (6 bases each). This CDR3 has 17 residues. Trimming took 3 bases from V and 7 from J, leaving 22 bases between them. Germline CDR1 and CDR2: MDHEN and SYDVKM. The CDR3 sequence: CASSFPGLGGKTNIQYF. As DNA, the CDR3 is TGTGCCAGCAGTTTCCCGGGGTTGGGGGGCAAGACGAACATTCAGTACTTC.

This clonotype was recorded a few times. J is TRBJ2-1 and V is TRBV15; D possibly matches TRBD1 or TRBD2 (6 bases each). With 0 bases removed from V and 9 bases from J, the gap between germline ends came to 15 bases. Per the germline V gene, CDR1 is LNHNV and CDR2 is YYDKDF (reference sequence). There are 15 residues in the CDR3. The CDR3 DNA reads as TGTGCCACCAGCAGAGATCGCAGGGGAGGCGCTGAGCAGTTCTTC. Amino acids: CATSRDRRGGAEQFF.

The rearrangement uses TRBV3-1 and TRBJ2-7; 8 bases fit TRBD1. Germline V gene sequence: CDR1 LGHDT, CDR2 YNNKEL (reference sequence). Losses at the gene ends were 4 bases for V and 3 bases for J; bases not matched to a gene: 5. CDR3 length: 14 amino acids. CDR3 nucleotides: TGTGCCAGCAGCCGGACAGGGAAAAACTACGAGCAGTACTTC. It yields the protein CASSRTGKNYEQYF.

In its sample, this clonotype was seen many times. V is TRBV11-2 and J is TRBJ2-4; D tentatively reads TRBD1 or TRBD2 (5 bases each). The CDR3 consists of 12 residues. Trimming took off 5 bases at V and 8 bases at J, with 10 bases between the two ends. The germline V gene encodes CDR1 SGHAT and CDR2 FQNNGV. The CDR3 sequence: CASSPGTDIQYF. The CDR3 nucleotides are TGTGCCAGCAGCCCAGGGACCGACATTCAGTACTTC.

In its sample, this clonotype was seen a few times. The genes are TRBV29-1 and TRBJ1-2; D perhaps matches TRBD1 (6 bases). The CDR3 length is 12 residues. Between the trimmed V and J ends, which lost 7 bases and 6 bases, there was a span of 15 bases. Germline V gene lookup returns CDR1 SQVTM and CDR2 ANQGSEA. DNA of the CDR3: TGCAGCGCCGGGGGCTCACACGATGGCTACACCTTC. Its protein product is CSAGGSHDGYTF.

This clonotype was picked up a small number of times. One end of the junction does not line up with germline, which may come from a read error. The CDR3 sequence: CASSLVVSGYNERFF. Written as DNA, the CDR3 is TGCGCCAGCAGCTTGGTGGTTAGCGGCTACAATGAGCGGTTCTTC. The chain has TRBV5-1 and TRBJ2-1; a weak D match, TRBD2 (6 bases). Looked up from germline, CDR1 is SGHRS and CDR2 is YFSETQ. The CDR3 has 15 residues.

V and J are TRBV12-3 or TRBV12-4 and TRBJ2-5; TRBD2 is a possible D gene (6 bases). The closer fit of TRBJ2-1 to the DNA end suggests the J call may be wrong. CDR3 length: 14 residues. This chain's CDR3 is CASSLGRERNEQFF. The CDR3 DNA reads TGTGCCAGCAGTTTAGGACGGGAGCGGAATGAGCAGTTCTTC.

V gene TRBV12-5 combines with J gene TRBJ2-2; D not certain. The CDR3 length is 13 residues. The ends were cut back, 9 bases at V and 3 bases at J, with 11 bases in the middle. The germline gives CDR1 LGHNT, CDR2 FRNRAP. CDR3 residues: CASSMGYTGELFF. The CDR3 DNA reads as TGTGCTAGCTCAATGGGGTACACCGGGGAGCTGTTTTTT. The variable domain in full, completed from reference TRBV12-5 and TRBJ2-2, reads DARVTQTPRHKVTEMGQEVTMRCQPILGHNTVFWYRQTMMQGLELLAYFRNRAPLDDSGMPKDRFSAEMPDATLATLKIQPSEPRDSAVYFCASSMGYTGELFFGEGSRLTVL.

This clonotype was seen a handful of times. The rearrangement uses TRBV12-3 or TRBV12-4 and TRBJ1-4; 10 bases agree with TRBD1. The CDR3 length is 16 residues. Trimming took 5 bases from V and 8 from J; bases not matched to a gene: 11. CDR3 sequence (DNA): TGTGCCAGCAGTCCAGCCCCGGGACAGGGGCGCGAAAAACTGTTTTTT. Protein product: CASSPAPGQGREKLFF.

This clonotype was counted only a few times. One junction end disagrees with the germline gene, perhaps due to a read error. The chain carries TRBV29-1 and TRBJ2-5, with D perhaps matching TRBD1 (5 bases). The CDR3 extends over 12 amino acids. The germline V gene has CDR1 SQVTM and CDR2 ANQGSEA. The CDR3 sequence is CSVGAAQETRYF. The DNA for the CDR3 is TGCAGCGTAGGGGCTGCCCAAGAGACCCGGTACTTC.

This clonotype was seen a handful of times. The V call is TRBV19, the J call TRBJ2-6, with 7 bases lining up with TRBD1. The CDR3 consists of 15 residues. Trimming cost V 3 bases and J 2 bases; bases outside gene matches: 1. The germline gives CDR1 LNHDA, CDR2 SQIVND (reference sequence). CDR3 amino acids: CASSITGAGANVLTF. The CDR3 nucleotides read TGTGCCAGTAGTATCACAGGGGCTGGGGCCAACGTCCTGACTTTC.

This clonotype has more than one count but fewer than ten. V usage is TRBV28 and J usage is TRBJ1-3; D uncertain. The V and J ends lost 6 bases and 4 bases respectively, with 1 base between them. CDR1 MDHEN and CDR2 SYDVKM come from the germline V gene. The CDR3 is 10 amino acids. CDR3 sequence reads: CASRGNTIYF. The CDR3 DNA is TGTGCCAGCAGGGGAAACACCATATATTTT.

This clonotype was seen a handful of times. V and J are TRBV29-1 and TRBJ2-3, with 7 positions matching TRBD1. Germline-derived CDR1 and CDR2 are SQVTM and ANQGSEA. The CDR3 sequence is 16 residues long. V shed 3 bases and J 4 bases; nucleotides not matched to a gene: 13. The CDR3 DNA reads as TGCAGCGTTGATGGGTTAGACAGGGTAGCTGCAGATACGCAGTATTTT. Translation: CSVDGLDRVAADTQYF.

The chain uses TRBV25-1 and TRBJ2-5, with TRBD1 as a possible D gene (7 bases). V lost 2 bases and J lost 6, with 10 bases in between. Germline CDR1 MGHDK, CDR2 SYGVNS. The CDR3 is made up of 13 amino acids. This CDR3 reads CASSEPGGKTQYF. The CDR3 DNA reads as TGTGCCAGCAGTGAACCAGGGGGGAAGACCCAGTACTTC.

This clonotype was detected only a few times. DNA of the CDR3: TGCGCCAGCAGCCAAGATCCGGGCTTATATGGCTACACCTTC. It codes for CASSQDPGLYGYTF. The chain employs TRBV4-1 and TRBJ1-2; no firm D call. Germline assignment: CDR1 MGHRA and CDR2 YSYEKL. V was shortened by 0 bases and J by 5 bases, with 10 bases between the two germline ends. This CDR3 region has 14 residues.

This clonotype was seen a few times. The chain employs TRBV7-2 and TRBJ1-6; no definite D call. With 5 bases removed from V and 7 bases from J, the gap between germline ends came to 6 bases. Germline V gene data show CDR1 as SGHTA and CDR2 as FQGNSA. The CDR3 sequence is 12 residues long. The chain's CDR3 is CASSAANSPLHF. The CDR3, as DNA: TGTGCCAGCAGCGCCGCAAATTCACCCCTCCACTTT.

There are a few counts of this clonotype. The rearrangement links TRBV27 to TRBJ2-3; D may be TRBD2 (6 bases). Germline lookup yields CDR1 MNHEY and CDR2 SMNVEV (reference sequence). V gave up 7 bases and J gave up 0 bases, with 20 bases separating them. The CDR3 contains 17 residues. The CDR3 spells CASTTYIKSGSTDTQYF. The CDR3 DNA follows: TGTGCCAGCACCACCTACATTAAGAGCGGGAGCACAGATACGCAGTATTTT.

Only a few counts were recorded for this clonotype. J is TRBJ1-1 and V is TRBV6-2 or TRBV6-3; D may be TRBD1 (5 bases). This CDR3 spans 16 amino acids. The germline V and J ends were trimmed by 6 bases and 1 base, with 18 bases remaining between them. Germline lookup yields CDR1 MNHEY and CDR2 SVGEGT. CDR3 in DNA: TGTGCCAGCAGCGCATTACCGGGACTGCGGAACACTGAAGCTTTCTTT. Its protein product is CASSALPGLRNTEAFF.

This clonotype was counted only a few times. The gene calls are TRBV7-2 and TRBJ1-2; no clear D gene. The CDR3 sequence is 14 residues long. CDR1 and CDR2 from the germline V gene are SGHTA and FQGNSA. V was trimmed by 5 bases and J by 3 bases, leaving 13 bases between them. The CDR3 nucleotides are TGTGCCAGCAGCCGGGGTTCCGAGGACTATGGCTACACCTTC. Translated: CASSRGSEDYGYTF.

This clonotype was found a few times. CDR3: CASSSPRLVEQYF. DNA for the CDR3: TGTGCCAGCAGCTCACCTAGATTAGTCGAGCAGTACTTC. The chain links TRBV11-2 to TRBJ2-7; no definite D call. The V and J ends lost 4 bases and 6 bases respectively, with 13 bases between them. CDR1 is SGHAT and CDR2 is FQNNGV in the germline V gene. This CDR3 spans 13 amino acids.

This clonotype was detected a few times. The V gene is TRBV29-1, the J gene TRBJ2-1, with D tentatively TRBD2 (6 bases). Germline-derived CDR1 and CDR2 are SQVTM and ANQGSEA. CDR3 size: 12 residues. V was cut by 4 bases and J by 6 bases, with 10 bases left in between. This CDR3 reads CSVVLASNEQFF. Written as DNA, the CDR3 is TGCAGCGTTGTTCTAGCGAGCAATGAGCAGTTCTTC.

The J gene is TRBJ2-3, the V gene TRBV12-5; D not resolved. The V gene lost 2 bases and the J gene lost 2 bases, with 8 bases spanning the gap. Germline CDR1 and CDR2: LGHNT and FRNRAP. The CDR3 length is 14 residues. This chain's CDR3 is CASGLTGFTDTQYF. The CDR3 nucleotides read TGTGCTAGTGGTTTGACGGGTTTCACAGATACGCAGTATTTT. Complete variable domain (other parts from reference TRBV12-5 and TRBJ2-3): DARVTQTPRHKVTEMGQEVTMRCQPILGHNTVFWYRQTMMQGLELLAYFRNRAPLDDSGMPKDRFSAEMPDATLATLKIQPSEPRDSAVYFCASGLTGFTDTQYFGPGTRLTVL.